This T cell receptor (beta chain) was documented in a study of low-dose radiotherapy and immunotherapy resistance in tumors. Overall study context: Members of Cohort 1 were treated with 0.5 Gy per fraction every 2 weeks. The prescribed total PTV dose was 6.5 Gy. Dosing for Cohort 2 consisted of 1 Gy per fraction every two weeks, reaching a total of 13 Gy over 26 weeks. Dosing of intravenous cyclophosphamide at 200 mg/m2 occurred every two weeks and took place one day prior to radiation and immunotherapy.

First-strand cDNA relied on TRAV- and TRBV-specific primers spanning alpha and beta chains. Amplification, which lasted 20 to 25 PCR cycles, used a constant-region primer and V-primer adapter to amplify TCRs. TCRdb re-called the reads with MiXCR, one entry per CDR3 protein. The data show roughly 13,000 distinct CDR3 sequences, 60% seen once. This TCR was sampled from a human donor with advanced metastatic prostate, ovarian, gallbladder or colorectal cancer (not recorded which). This table probably holds off-target reads from a library built for another chain.

In DNA, the CDR3 is TGTGCCATCAGGCAGAGCTCTGGAAACACCATATATTTT. Its translation is CAIRQSSGNTIYF. The rearrangement links TRBV10-3 to TRBJ1-3; unclear D gene. Trimming took 6 bases from V and 0 from J, leaving 6 bases between them. This CDR3 has 13 amino acids. Per germline, CDR1 ENHRY and CDR2 SYGVKD.